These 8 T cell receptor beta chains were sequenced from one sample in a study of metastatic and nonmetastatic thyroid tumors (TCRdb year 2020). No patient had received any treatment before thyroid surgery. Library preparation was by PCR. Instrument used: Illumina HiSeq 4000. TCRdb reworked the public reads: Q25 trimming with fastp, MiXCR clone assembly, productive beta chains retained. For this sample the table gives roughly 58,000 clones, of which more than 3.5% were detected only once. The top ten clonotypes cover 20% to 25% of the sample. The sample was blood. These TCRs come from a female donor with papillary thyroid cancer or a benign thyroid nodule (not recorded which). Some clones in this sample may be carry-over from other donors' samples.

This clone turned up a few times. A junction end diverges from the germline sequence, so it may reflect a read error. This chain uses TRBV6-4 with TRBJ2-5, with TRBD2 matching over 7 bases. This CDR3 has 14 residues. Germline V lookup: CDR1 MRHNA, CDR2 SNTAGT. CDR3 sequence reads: CASKTGLVQENQYF. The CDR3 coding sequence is TGTGCCAGCAAAACCGGACTAGTACAAGAGAACCAGTACTTC.

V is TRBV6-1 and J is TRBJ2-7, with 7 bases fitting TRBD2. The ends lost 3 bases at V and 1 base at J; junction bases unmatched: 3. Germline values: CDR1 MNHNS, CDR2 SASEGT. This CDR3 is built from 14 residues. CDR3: CASSDRGVSYEQYF. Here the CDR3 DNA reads TGTGCCAGCAGTGATCGGGGGGTATCCTACGAGCAGTACTTC.

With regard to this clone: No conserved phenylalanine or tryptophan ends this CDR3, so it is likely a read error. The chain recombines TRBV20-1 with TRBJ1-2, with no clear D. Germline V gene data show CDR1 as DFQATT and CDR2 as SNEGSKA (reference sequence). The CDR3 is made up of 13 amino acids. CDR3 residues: CGARDQRVSGYTI. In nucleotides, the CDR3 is TGCGGTGCTAGAGATCAGAGGGTTTCTGGCTACACCATC.

The DNA for the CDR3 is TGTGCTAGTGGCCCCGGGACTAGCGTGAGGGCGGACACCGGGGAGCTGTTTTTT. Encoded protein: CASGPGTSVRADTGELFF. The chain has TRBV12-5 and TRBJ2-2, with TRBD2 matching over 10 bases. With 6 bases clipped from V and 3 bases from J, the junction kept 13 bases outside the gene matches. CDR1 is LGHNT and CDR2 is FRNRAP in the germline V gene. The CDR3 spans 18 residues.

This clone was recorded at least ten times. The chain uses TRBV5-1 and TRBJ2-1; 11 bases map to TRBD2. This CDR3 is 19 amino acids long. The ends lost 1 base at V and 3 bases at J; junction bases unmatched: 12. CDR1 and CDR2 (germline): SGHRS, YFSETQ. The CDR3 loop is CASSLRASGRYRGYNEQFF. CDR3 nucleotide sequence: TGCGCCAGCAGCTTGAGGGCTAGCGGGAGGTATAGGGGCTACAATGAGCAGTTCTTC.

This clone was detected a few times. In DNA, the CDR3 is TGTGCCAGCAGCTTAATTGGACTAGGCCTTGCCAACGTCCTGACTTTC. It translates to CASSLIGLGLANVLTF. The gene calls are TRBV7-3 and TRBJ2-6; TRBD2 matches at 7 bases. Germline-derived CDR1 and CDR2 are SGHTA and FQGTGA. Trimming took 1 base from V and 7 from J; bases not matched to a gene: 7. The CDR3 is 16 amino acids.

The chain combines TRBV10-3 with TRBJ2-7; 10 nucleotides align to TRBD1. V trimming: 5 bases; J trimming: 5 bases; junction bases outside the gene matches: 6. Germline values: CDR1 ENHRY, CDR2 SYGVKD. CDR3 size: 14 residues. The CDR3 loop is CAISSGTGVDEQYF. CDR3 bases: TGTGCCATCAGTTCCGGGACAGGGGTTGACGAGCAGTACTTC.

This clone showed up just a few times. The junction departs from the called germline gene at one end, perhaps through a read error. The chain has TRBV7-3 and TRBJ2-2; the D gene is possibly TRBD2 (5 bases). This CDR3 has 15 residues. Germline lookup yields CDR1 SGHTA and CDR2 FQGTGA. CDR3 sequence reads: CASSLTGWSTGELVF. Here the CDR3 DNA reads TGTGCCAGCAGCTTAACCGGGTGGTCGACCGGGGAGCTGGTTTTT.